This TCR beta chain comes out of a study of cytomegalovirus exposure and HLA in healthy donors (dated 2017 in TCRdb). In terms of the full investigation: According to an earlier analysis of around 600 of the donors, some 180 million T cells yielded over 90 million unique TCR beta sequences and around 280 Gb of sequence data. Around 300 gigabases of sequencing data and 78 million or so unique TCR sequences were included in an early release covering several hundred HLA-typed donors. Among the approximately 430 genotyped donors, around 81% belonged to the genetic ancestry cluster associated with self-reported Caucasian donors. The study aimed to test whether signatures of past pathogen exposure could be identified by cataloging public T cell receptors. The T cell repertoires of around 670 subjects were profiled by immunosequencing and related to cytomegalovirus serostatus. Along with the approximately 620-subject first cohort, a separate validation cohort of over a hundred different subjects was used. High-throughput TCR immunosequencing, statistical association of individual TCRs with disease status, and machine learning were combined to predict cytomegalovirus infection status. In a later analysis, previously published TCR beta repertoires from 666 donors were re-analyzed and high-resolution HLA genotyping was added so that TCR occurrence patterns could be studied. The later analysis used no new phenotypic data to find candidate immune exposures, relying instead on TCR beta sequences and their occurrence across donors. To decide whether each TCR beta V gene segment behaved as functional or pseudogenic, an earlier analysis of some 600 of the donors relied on high-throughput TCR beta sequencing. Alongside the repertoire data, information on donor age, sex, ethnicity and CMV serostatus was compiled. In a later genetic analysis, genome-wide SNP genotypes for about three fifths of the roughly 670 donors were used, and that subset was treated as a discovery cohort. Every repertoire in the discovery cohort had been generated on one and the same sequencing platform. HLA typing included class I and class II loci at four-digit resolution. The number of donors typed differed by locus, with about 629-640 for A, B, C, DRB1 and DQB1, roughly 520 for DQA1, 600 to 610 for DPA1, and approximately 470 for DPB1. Roughly five DR-DQ haplotypes were handled as single units for association and clustering, since linkage in the cohort was strong. Among some 400 genotyped donors of the cohort, an average of around 250,000 unique TCR beta nucleotide sequences was sequenced per donor, of which about 18% were non-productive.

Library method: the immunoSEQ multiplex PCR assay. For the multiplex PCR, a mixture combining 60 forward primers for TCR Vbeta segments and 13 reverse primers for TCR Jbeta segments was used. A multiplex PCR assay on genomic DNA amplified the CDR3 region of rearranged TCR beta genes. Amplified TCR beta libraries were sequenced as 87-base-pair reads on the Illumina HiSeq System. The study's own analysis went as follows. A later analysis counted about 76 million unique TCR beta chains across the 666 repertoires, and roughly 10 million of these chains were shared by at least two donors. To remove PCR and sequencing errors, raw reads were error-corrected and collapsed into unique sequences using a nearest-neighbor algorithm that merged closely related sequences. Alignment of CDR3 sequences to IMGT reference sequences was used to assign V, D and J gene segments. For a sequence to be retained, a match of at least six nucleotides to both a V gene segment and a J gene segment was required. Rearrangements were classified as productive when the CDR3 lacked stop codons and remained in frame with V and J, and all other rearrangements were classified as non-productive. CDR3 was defined according to IMGT convention as the region running from the second conserved V-encoded cysteine to the conserved J-encoded phenylalanine. The earlier analysis of a few hundred of the donors excluded sequences that lacked an unambiguous match to a single V gene segment. An earlier analysis of fewer than 750 of the donors classified V segments as functional when productive rearrangements were above 56.7% and as segregating when the standard deviation between donors was above 5%. To diagnose cytomegalovirus status from the catalog of TCR beta chain sequences, a statistical classification framework was built. V and J gene assignment, in a later analysis, came from comparing TCR nucleotide sequences with IMGT/GENE-DB human TR gene sequences. Using the TCRdist pipeline, a later analysis assigned CDR3 sequences along with most-parsimonious VDJ recombination scenarios. In a later analysis, each TCR beta chain was defined by its CDR3 amino acid sequence together with its V-gene family, and reads lacking a unique V-gene family were excluded. In a later analysis, around 600 highly shared, low-generation-probability nucleotide sequences were removed to address suspected cross-contamination and a sequencing artifact. For each public chain, a later analysis derived a clonal expansion index from normalized ranks of inferred template counts within each repertoire. Generation probabilities in a later analysis came from a VDJ recombination model fitted to out-of-frame rearrangements, and those results were checked against IGoR. In a later analysis, TCR-TCR, TCR-HLA and TCR-CMV co-occurrence was scored with hypergeometric tests, and a repertoire-size bias correction was applied to TCR pairs. In a later analysis, false discovery rates were estimated by permuting HLA or CMV assignments 20 times. In a later analysis, co-occurring TCRs were grouped using DBSCAN, and TCRdist sequence similarity was added for clustering within HLA-allele-positive subsets. Repertoires with fewer than 30,000 or more than 120,000 public chains, plus five repertoires with anomalous nucleotide sharing, were excluded from co-occurrence clustering. TCRdb mirrors the immuneACCESS table, restricted to in-frame sequences. Some clones are absent from its copies; in checked studies, under half trace to an unresolved V gene, and the reason for the others is unknown. The V and J calls and clone size come from that table; D and trimming were worked out from the DNA. This sample has 100,000 or so clones in its table, and around 75% of those were observed once. Roughly 1.9% of the sample is taken by the ten largest.

From a lookup of the germline V gene, CDR1 and CDR2 are SGHRS and YFSETQ. The CDR3 has 14 amino acids, counting the end cysteine and phenylalanine. Kept here is only the CDR3 DNA, which spans 42 bases and is read in frame from base 1. V loses 4 bases at its end and J loses 0 bases; junction bases beyond the gene matches: 3. What the work shows at the level of the full study, not this receptor alone: In vitro tests confirmed that a few of the cytomegalovirus-associated TCR beta chains recognize cytomegalovirus antigens. In a later analysis, some 18,000 TCR beta sequences were associated with specific HLA alleles at a false discovery rate of 0.05. A later genetic analysis associated a missense DCLRE1C variant with V-gene and J-gene trimming of TCR beta chains, and an independent cohort replicated the association. Because some donors lacked HLA typing at each locus, the association tests relied only on the typed subset. In a later analysis, the rate of TCR association differed among HLA loci, with DRB1 alleles having the most associated TCRs and HLA-C alleles having the fewest. Most CMV-associated TCR beta chains appeared to be HLA-restricted in a later analysis, and the HLA associations seemed to be driven largely by CMV exposure. In both the original and validation cohorts, the classifier was reported to diagnose cytomegalovirus status with high specificity and sensitivity. A further reported finding was that TCR beta sequences accurately predicted the HLA-A and HLA-B alleles for most subjects in the first cohort. In a later genetic analysis, fewer N-insertions in productive TCRs were reported among donors in an Asian-associated ancestry cluster than the roughly 700-donor mean. Roughly uniform sequencing depth across donors was assumed in presence/absence analyses, although this assumption may not hold. CMV serostatus was the only immune exposure information available for the cohort. In a later analysis, several top co-occurrence clusters were reported to appear linked to parvovirus B19, influenza, CMV and Epstein-Barr virus. Linkage disequilibrium might explain the correlated functional status among segregating V segments, but an unknown experimental factor could not be excluded. Most TCR sequences were observed very rarely across donors, whereas some public TCRs were present in many individuals. In this cohort, only TCR beta chains were sequenced, and detectable features were limited by the absence of alpha or paired-chain data. When HLA alleles, especially DR and DQ, strongly co-occurred, TCR associations were difficult to assign to individual alleles. In an earlier analysis of around 500 of the donors, most TCR beta V segments appeared in productive rearrangements about 87% or about 30% of the time, broadly matching IMGT annotations. The sequencing pipeline was judged likely to have produced a cluster of highly shared sequence variants as a technical artifact. A total of about 150 TCR beta chains were listed by the study as associated with cytomegalovirus. Because counts were too low, seventeen rarely observed V segments, including chromosome 9 orphons, were excluded from the earlier analysis of around 590 of the donors. The 87-base-pair reads could not distinguish some IMGT-functional V segments, including TRBV6-2 and TRBV6-3, so those segments were excluded. In a later analysis, HLA-associated TCR beta chains were found to be more clonally expanded and to have lower generation probabilities than equally common non-associated chains. According to the authors, the approach could potentially be generalized to other disease states and immunological phenotypes.

In total, roughly 670 healthy bone marrow donors made up the cohort. At the time of sampling, every cohort member was nominally healthy, though immune exposures that went unrecorded were likely present. The donor was CMV seronegative and belonged to the group of around 350 seronegative cohort members. Every donor gave a peripheral blood sample, and the peripheral blood mononuclear cells from that sample were used for TCR beta sequencing. The Qiagen DNeasy Blood Extraction Kit was used to extract genomic DNA from the blood cell samples. As concerns this clone: It lacks a known antigen. No qualities accompany the bases; no much larger clone lies one base away.

The rearranged segments are TRBV5-1 and TRBJ1-2, with 7 junctional bases fitting TRBD1. The TCR sequence derives from a man aged 30-40 years in good health and CMV-seronegative. Sequencing input: PBMCs. The DNA sequence is TGCGCCAGCAGCGAAACAGGGGCTAACTATGGCTACACCTTC. Translation gives CASSETGANYGYTF.